This T cell receptor beta chain came from a study of blood T cell repertoires in COVID-19 (dated by TCRdb to the early 2020s). A note on the overall study: The collaborator samples originated in the United States, Italy and Spain and spanned the acute and convalescent phases of COVID-19. The prospective study material was composed of cDNA or gDNA derived from T cells, B-cell-depleted T cells, or PBMCs. The dataset comprised deeply sampled blood TCRbeta repertoires from subjects exposed to, actively infected with, or recovered from COVID-19. Nearly every sample came with metadata listing a de-identified subject ID, COVID-19 status, age in years and sex. Samples were obtained from the ongoing ImmuneRACE study (first 160 participants) and from over 1,000 subjects provided by 6 global collaborators. The repertoires were made available in a free public database intended to serve as a resource for research on the immune response to SARS-CoV-2. Where available, HLA class I and class II types were taken from metadata supplied by the sample provider and were not determined by assay-based typing.

Each collaborating institution followed its own protocols to collect whole blood in K2EDTA tubes. Collaborator samples were shipped for TCRbeta analysis as frozen whole blood, isolated PBMCs, or DNA extracted from either sample type. Turning to this clone: This receptor's antigen is unknown. It has no much larger one-base neighbor in the sample; base qualities were not kept.

TCRbeta CDR3 regions were amplified from genomic DNA using the immunoSEQ Assay, a bias-controlled multiplex PCR. On the study's bioinformatics: Within the assay, amplification of reference gene primers was used to estimate how many nucleated cells each sample contained. To quantify the absolute abundance of each unique TCRbeta CDR3 rearrangement, sequence reads were collapsed and filtered. For each sample, productive Simpson clonality was calculated by taking the square root of Simpson's diversity index across productive rearrangements. TCRdb took over this immuneACCESS table, retaining in-frame rearrangements with V and J assigned. Such tables are incomplete; in checked studies, under half of the missing clones stem from an unresolved V gene, and the remainder is unexplained. D and trimming come from the DNA, and the V and J calls and clone size come from that table. The table for this sample lists some 48,000 clones; about 79% of them were counted only once. The ten largest clones take up 6% to 9% of the sample.

The junction carries 14 bases between V and J, which are trimmed by 3 bases and 9 bases respectively. The CDR3 starts with the cysteine, ends with the phenylalanine, and has 13 residues. Here the CDR3 DNA is all that survives: 39 bases in frame from base 1. The CDR1 and CDR2 encoded by the germline V gene (reference sequence) are LNHDA and SQIVND. Broader findings and caveats from the paper: How much clinical and demographic metadata was included differed by source and by participant, and the metadata was provided uncurated.

Sequencing was carried out using peripheral blood. The rearrangement combines TRBV19 with TRBJ1-1, with no confidently assigned D gene. The receptor comes from a human donor in a cohort sampled during active COVID-19. The CDR3 amino acid sequence is: CASSIFGPGKAFF. The nucleotide sequence reads as follows: TGTGCCAGTAGTATCTTCGGACCGGGGAAAGCTTTCTTT.